The 18 T cell receptor beta chains listed next were all sequenced from one sample in a study of human T cells and chemical hapten exposure. TCRdb ran MiXCR on the RACE reads and lists one entry per CDR3 protein. Seen here are tens of thousands of distinct CDR3 sequences, around 7% observed once, and the top ten hold approximately 1.6%. Time point reported: pre-sensitization, week 0. Noted treatment: therapeutic diphenylcyclopropenone sensitization with weekly scalp DPC. The sequences come from whole blood, collected in connection with sensitization to the hapten diphenylcyclopropenone (DPC). All receptors come from a woman in her twenties or thirties with alopecia areata. Some clones in this sample may be carry-over from other donors' samples.

This clonotype showed up just a few times. V usage is TRBV9 and J usage is TRBJ1-6; D gene uncertain. This CDR3 has 12 residues. CDR1 is SGDLS, CDR2 YYNGEE, per germline. Trimming took off 0 bases at V and 13 bases at J, with 8 bases between the two ends. DNA for the CDR3: TGTGCCAGCAGCGTAGGAAGTCCTCCCCTCCACTTT. Its translation is CASSVGSPPLHF.

This clonotype was recorded many times. Here the CDR3 DNA reads TGTGCCAGCAGCTTAACAGCGGGTCTGGGGGAGACCCAGTACTTC. This encodes CASSLTAGLGETQYF. The chain uses TRBV7-3 and TRBJ2-5, with D possibly matching TRBD2 (6 bases). Trimming took off 0 bases at V and 5 bases at J, with 13 bases between the two ends. This CDR3 region has 15 residues. The germline V gene has CDR1 SGHTA and CDR2 FQGTGA.

This clonotype has ten or more counts. The chain carries TRBV20-1 and TRBJ2-3; D is uncertain. This CDR3 is 14 amino acids long. V lost 0 bases to trimming and J lost 6 bases, with 13 bases between them. The germline V gene has CDR1 DFQATT and CDR2 SNEGSKA (reference sequence). The CDR3 reads CSARDLETPDTQYF. CDR3 sequence (DNA): TGCAGTGCTAGAGATCTGGAGACACCGGATACGCAGTATTTT.

This clonotype showed up many times. This chain links TRBV29-1 with TRBJ2-7, with TRBD1 matching 8 bases. The ends lost 7 bases at V and 1 base at J; junction bases unmatched: 6. Germline V gives CDR1 SQVTM, CDR2 ANQGSEA. The CDR3 length is 13 residues. CDR3 nucleotide sequence: TGCAGCGGACAAGGGGACAGGTCCTACGAGCAGTACTTC. Residues: CSGQGDRSYEQYF.

J is TRBJ1-1 and V is TRBV20-1; 8 bases are shared with TRBD1. J lost 1 base, V lost 0 bases, and 4 bases had no gene match. Germline V gene sequence: CDR1 DFQATT, CDR2 SNEGSKA (reference sequence). The CDR3 contains 15 residues. The CDR3 protein is CSARDGGTGNTEAFF. In DNA form, the CDR3 reads TGCAGTGCTAGAGATGGAGGGACAGGGAACACTGAAGCTTTCTTT.

There are a few counts of this clonotype. The V call is TRBV5-1, the J call TRBJ2-1, with D possibly being TRBD2 (5 bases). The CDR3 consists of 11 residues. Germline CDR1 reads SGHRS; CDR2 reads YFSETQ. The V end was cut by 6 bases, the J end by 5 bases, with 6 bases between. CDR3 residues: CASNGDNEQFF. The CDR3 nucleotides are TGCGCCAGCAACGGGGACAATGAGCAGTTCTTC.

Ten or more counts support this clonotype. An end of the junction does not agree with germline; a read error may underlie this. The chain recombines TRBV6-5 with TRBJ2-4; D not certain. The CDR3 has 17 residues. Germline CDR1 reads MNHEY; CDR2 reads SVGAGI. CDR3 coding DNA: TGTGCCAGCAGTTATTCACCTGCCGGGTCAGCCAGAAACATTCAGTACTTC. Its translation is CASSYSPAGSARNIQYF.

This clonotype was recorded many times. V is TRBV20-1 and J is TRBJ1-1, with 11 bases aligning to TRBD1. This CDR3 region has 15 residues. CDR1 DFQATT and CDR2 SNEGSKA come from the germline V gene (reference sequence). Losses at the gene ends were 0 bases for V and 6 bases for J; bases not matched to a gene: 6. CDR3 protein: CSARDPGQGVSEAFF. The CDR3 nucleotides are TGCAGTGCTAGAGATCCGGGACAGGGGGTTTCTGAAGCTTTCTTT.

This clonotype has at least ten counts. The CDR3 is CASSMVHSGANVLTF. CDR3 in DNA: TGTGCCAGTAGTATGGTCCATTCTGGGGCCAACGTCCTGACTTTC. The chain uses TRBV19 and TRBJ2-6; no clear D gene. Germline loops: CDR1 LNHDA, CDR2 SQIVND (reference sequence). This CDR3 has 15 amino acids. V was clipped by 3 bases and J by 1 base, with 7 bases between them. Full variable domain (rest looked up from reference TRBV19 and TRBJ2-6): DGGITQSPKYLFRKEGQNVTLSCEQNLNHDAMYWYRQDPGQGLRLIYYSQIVNDFQKGDIAEGYSVSREKKESFPLTVTSAQKNPTAFYLCASSMVHSGANVLTFGAGSRLTVL.

This clonotype was counted ten times or more. The chain couples TRBV20-1 to TRBJ1-4; D gene ambiguous. With 0 bases removed from V and 3 bases from J, the gap between germline ends came to 11 bases. This CDR3 contains 15 residues. Germline V gene data show CDR1 as DFQATT and CDR2 as SNEGSKA (reference sequence). The CDR3 nucleotides read TGCAGTGCTAGAGATCAAACCGCAGCTAATGAAAAACTGTTTTTT. It specifies CSARDQTAANEKLFF.

V gene TRBV30 combines with J gene TRBJ2-3, with 9 nucleotides matching TRBD2. Germline V lookup: CDR1 GTSNPN, CDR2 SVGIG (reference sequence). CDR3 length: 15 residues. V shed 3 bases and J 2 bases; nucleotides not matched to a gene: 6. The DNA of the CDR3 is TGTGCCTGGAGCCTTGGCGGGGGGGCCACAGATACGCAGTATTTT. Translating it yields CAWSLGGGATDTQYF.

This clonotype came up many times. The chain links TRBV20-1 to TRBJ2-5, with 7 bases matching TRBD2. V dropped 1 base and J dropped 5; count of bases not matched to a gene: 10. This CDR3 contains 15 residues. Germline-derived CDR1 and CDR2 are DFQATT and SNEGSKA (reference sequence). This CDR3 is CSARGSSGAGETQYF. The CDR3 DNA follows: TGCAGTGCTAGAGGGAGCAGCGGGGCGGGGGAGACCCAGTACTTC.

This clonotype appeared many times. The chain carries TRBV4-2 and TRBJ1-1; D is unresolved. Germline CDR1 is LGHNA and CDR2 is YNFKEQ. The length of the CDR3 is 15 residues. Trimming pared 3 bases from V and 1 base from J, leaving 12 bases between. The CDR3 protein is CASSHGFLANTEAFF. In DNA, the CDR3 is TGTGCCAGCAGCCATGGCTTTTTAGCGAACACTGAAGCTTTCTTT.

Many counts were recorded for this clonotype. The chain carries TRBV15 and TRBJ2-1; TRBD2 is a possible D gene (7 bases). The CDR3 loop spans 14 amino acids. The germline CDR1 and CDR2 sequences are LNHNV and YYDKDF (reference sequence). With 1 base removed from V and 9 bases from J, the gap between germline ends came to 13 bases. The CDR3 loop reads CATSRAERGGEQFF. The DNA for the CDR3 is TGTGCCACCAGCAGAGCCGAGAGGGGGGGTGAGCAGTTCTTC.

This clonotype was seen ten or more times. The V and J genes are TRBV12-3 or TRBV12-4 and TRBJ2-1; D call uncertain. This CDR3 has 12 residues. The V gene lost 3 bases and the J gene lost 13 bases, with 13 bases spanning the gap. In nucleotides, the CDR3 is TGTGCCAGCAGTTTGGCTTCAAGAAGCCAGTTCTTC. Translated: CASSLASRSQFF.

Many counts were recorded for this clonotype. This chain joins TRBV10-3 and TRBJ2-3; D call uncertain. This CDR3 is 14 amino acids long. V was trimmed by 2 bases and J by 4 bases, leaving 10 bases between them. Germline V gene lookup returns CDR1 ENHRY and CDR2 SYGVKD. CDR3 amino acids: CAISEPPSADTQYF. In DNA form, the CDR3 reads TGTGCCATCAGTGAGCCCCCGTCTGCAGATACGCAGTATTTT.

This clonotype was seen repeatedly, ten times or more. The genes are TRBV6-1 and TRBJ1-1, with TRBD1 matching over 7 bases. The CDR3 is 13 residues long. Germline CDR1 reads MNHNS; CDR2 reads SASEGT. With V trimmed by 3 bases and J by 7 bases, 5 bases remained unmatched. CDR3 bases: TGTGCCAGCAGTGACCCTAACAGGGGTGAAGCTTTCTTT. This sequence encodes CASSDPNRGEAFF.

The table lists this clonotype with many counts. The J gene is TRBJ2-5, the V gene TRBV29-1, with 7 bases lining up with TRBD1. The germline CDR1 and CDR2 sequences are SQVTM and ANQGSEA. This CDR3 has 12 amino acids. J was trimmed by 1 base and V by 7 bases; bases with no gene match: 3. In DNA, the CDR3 is TGCAGCGCCTACAGGGGCCAAGAGACCCAGTACTTC. Protein: CSAYRGQETQYF.